A single T cell receptor beta chain is shown here with its context. This clone turned up a few times. The antigen it binds to is not known. The input lacks base qualities; no much larger clone sits a single base away. Library construction relied on the immunoSEQ multiplex PCR assay. TCRdb took this table from immuneACCESS and kept in-frame rearrangements with V and J called. Such tables lack part of the clones; where checked against another copy, unresolved V genes explain under half of the gap, and the rest is unexplained. The table for this sample lists some 9,600 clones; under 80% of them were counted only once. The ten largest make up 13% to 15% of the sample. This sample was included in a study of chemoradiotherapy in HPV16-positive cancers (dated by TCRdb to between 2021 and 2024). Concerning the study at large: Functional T-cell assays on cells from a couple of HPV16-positive patients defined candidate HPV-specific T-cell clones and common TCR motifs. The study set out to ask whether T-cell immunity against the HPV oncoproteins E6 and E7 changes over the course of chemoradiotherapy and whether that immunity affects survival. TCR repertoires from around 80 patients with HPV-related cancers were then used to track the candidate HPV-specific TCRs and motifs.

Repertoires were sampled repeatedly over the course of chemoradiotherapy so that clonal expansion in the tumor microenvironment could be followed. Broader findings and caveats from the paper: Expansion of candidate HPV-specific clones and E7-related TCR motifs was observed in the tumor microenvironment during treatment, whereas no such expansion was observed for non-HPV-specific T cells. Only two HPV16-positive patients were used to derive the functional definition of HPV-specific T cells, and the survival association was reported for HPV16-positive patients. In HPV16-positive patients, expansion of HPV-responsive T cells during chemoradiotherapy was associated with improved recurrence-free survival.

The origin of this receptor is a human donor with HPV-associated anogenital cancer. The specimen was taken from a patient who underwent chemoradiotherapy.

CDR3 region: CASSASYEQYF. The nucleotide sequence is TGTGCCAGCTCGGCCTCCTACGAGCAGTACTTC. The rearranged chain carries TRBV18 and TRBJ2-7, with no confident D gene call. Spanning cysteine to phenylalanine, the CDR3 consists of 11 amino acids. This entry keeps only the CDR3 DNA: 33 bases, framed from base 1. CDR1 KGHSH and CDR2 LQKENI are derived from the germline V gene. Trimming at the junction amounts to 6 bases on V and 0 bases on J, and the germline ends lie 3 bases apart.